The T cell receptor (beta chain) described here comes from a study of CD8 T cells in ankylosing spondylitis. Study outcomes and limitations: Disease-associated clones were CD8+ and fairly uncommon in peripheral blood. In reactive arthritis synovial fluid and blood, some motif variants had been reported before. A TCR beta motif of about 8 highly homologous variants seemed to mark ankylosing spondylitis blood. It was reported that disease-linked clones were significantly enriched in matched ankylosing spondylitis synovial fluid.

V dropped 5 bases and J dropped 5 bases, with 12 bases sitting between them. The CDR3 loop spans 14 amino acids. Germline V CDR1 and CDR2: SGHTA, FQGNSA. This clonotype was found a few times. Its antigen is as yet unknown. With molecular barcodes, quantitative 5'-RACE was used to make the TCR beta libraries. TCRdb recomputed calls from the 5' RACE reads with MiXCR, one row per CDR3 protein. The table lists 200,000 to 250,000 distinct CDR3 sequences, around 17% of them singletons. This chain uses TRBV7-2 with TRBJ2-2; perhaps TRBD2 as D (6 bases). This TCR came from a male donor with ankylosing spondylitis. The source material was blood, either unsorted or a sorted T cell fraction (not recorded which). As DNA, the CDR3 is TGTGCCAGCAGCCCGGGAGTCGGGACCGGGGAGCTGTTTTTT. This codes for CASSPGVGTGELFF.